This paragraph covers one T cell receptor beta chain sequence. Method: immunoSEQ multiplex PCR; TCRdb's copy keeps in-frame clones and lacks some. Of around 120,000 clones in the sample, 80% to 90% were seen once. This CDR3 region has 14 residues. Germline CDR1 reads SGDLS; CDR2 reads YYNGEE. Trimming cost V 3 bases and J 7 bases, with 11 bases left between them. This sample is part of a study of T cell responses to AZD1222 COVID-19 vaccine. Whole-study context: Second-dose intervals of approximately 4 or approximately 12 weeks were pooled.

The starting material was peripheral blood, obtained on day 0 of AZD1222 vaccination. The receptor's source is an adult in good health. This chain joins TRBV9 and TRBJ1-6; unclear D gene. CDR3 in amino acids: CASSEYSKNSPLHF. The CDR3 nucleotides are TGTGCCAGCAGCGAGTATAGTAAGAATTCACCCCTCCACTTT.